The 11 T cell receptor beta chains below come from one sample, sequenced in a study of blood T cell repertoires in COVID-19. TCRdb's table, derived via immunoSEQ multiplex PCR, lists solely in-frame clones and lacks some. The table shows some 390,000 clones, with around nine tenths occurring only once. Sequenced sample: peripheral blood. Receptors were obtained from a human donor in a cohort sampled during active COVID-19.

The CDR3 spells CASGAAILAAEQYF. The CDR3 DNA sequence: TGTGCCAGCGGAGCTGCTATTCTAGCGGCGGAGCAGTACTTC. The chain couples TRBV2 to TRBJ2-7; 7 bases are a match to TRBD2. The V gene end was trimmed by 8 bases and the J gene end by 7 bases; junction bases not matched to a gene: 14. Germline loops: CDR1 SNHLY, CDR2 FYNNEI. The CDR3 sequence is 14 residues long.

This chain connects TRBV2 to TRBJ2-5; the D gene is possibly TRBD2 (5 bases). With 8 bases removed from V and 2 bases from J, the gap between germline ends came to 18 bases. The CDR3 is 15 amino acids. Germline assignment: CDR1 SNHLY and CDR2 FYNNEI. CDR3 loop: CASAEGAVGQETQYF. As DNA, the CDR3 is TGTGCCAGCGCCGAGGGAGCTGTGGGGCAAGAGACCCAGTACTTC.

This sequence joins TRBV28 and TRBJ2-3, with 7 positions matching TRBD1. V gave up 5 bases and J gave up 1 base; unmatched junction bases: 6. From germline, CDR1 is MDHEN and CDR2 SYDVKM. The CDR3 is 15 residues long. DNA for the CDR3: TGTGCCAGCAGTCCCGGGACAGCCCGCACAGATACGCAGTATTTT. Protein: CASSPGTARTDTQYF.

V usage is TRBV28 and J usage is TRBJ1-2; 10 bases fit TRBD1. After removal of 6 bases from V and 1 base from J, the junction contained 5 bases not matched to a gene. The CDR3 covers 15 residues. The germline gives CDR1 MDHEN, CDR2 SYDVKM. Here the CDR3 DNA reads TGTGCCAGCAGGCCCGGGGACAGGGGTAACTATGGCTACACCTTC. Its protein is CASRPGDRGNYGYTF.

CDR3 DNA: TGTGCCAGCAGTTCCTTCGACAGGGTGGGCTCCTACGAGCAGTACTTC. This gives the protein CASSSFDRVGSYEQYF. The V and J genes are TRBV6-6 and TRBJ2-7; 7 nucleotides align to TRBD1. The V gene end was trimmed by 4 bases and the J gene end by 0 bases; junction bases not matched to a gene: 9. The CDR3 has 16 amino acids. Germline assignment: CDR1 MNHNY and CDR2 SVGAGI (reference sequence).

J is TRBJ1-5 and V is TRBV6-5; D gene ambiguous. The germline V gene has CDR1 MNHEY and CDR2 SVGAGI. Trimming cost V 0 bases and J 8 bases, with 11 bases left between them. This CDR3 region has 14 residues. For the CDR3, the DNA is TGTGCCAGCAGTTACTCGACGGCGGCCGAGCCCCAGCATTTT. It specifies CASSYSTAAEPQHF.

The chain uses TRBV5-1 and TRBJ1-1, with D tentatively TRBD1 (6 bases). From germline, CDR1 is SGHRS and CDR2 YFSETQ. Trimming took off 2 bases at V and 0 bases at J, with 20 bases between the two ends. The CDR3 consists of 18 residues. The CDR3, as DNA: TGCGCCAGCAGCTTATATTCGGGGGGCGCGGGTCTGAACACTGAAGCTTTCTTT. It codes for CASSLYSGGAGLNTEAFF.

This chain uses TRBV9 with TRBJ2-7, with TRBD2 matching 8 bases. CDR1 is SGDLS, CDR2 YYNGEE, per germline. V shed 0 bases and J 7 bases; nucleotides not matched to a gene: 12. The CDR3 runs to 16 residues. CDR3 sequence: CASSVASAGGGSEQYF. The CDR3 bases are TGTGCCAGCAGCGTAGCATCGGCGGGAGGCGGTAGTGAGCAGTACTTC.

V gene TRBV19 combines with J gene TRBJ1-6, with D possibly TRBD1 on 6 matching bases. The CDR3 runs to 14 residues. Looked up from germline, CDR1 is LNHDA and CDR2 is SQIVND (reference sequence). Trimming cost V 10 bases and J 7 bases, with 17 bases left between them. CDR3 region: CATKLQGWNSPLHF. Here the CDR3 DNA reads TGTGCCACCAAACTACAGGGTTGGAATTCACCCCTCCACTTT.

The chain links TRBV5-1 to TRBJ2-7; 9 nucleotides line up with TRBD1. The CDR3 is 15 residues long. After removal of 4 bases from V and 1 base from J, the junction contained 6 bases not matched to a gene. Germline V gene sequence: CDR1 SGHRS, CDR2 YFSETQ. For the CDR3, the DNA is TGCGCCAGCAGCCCGGGACAGGGAGGGTCCTACGAGCAGTACTTC. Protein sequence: CASSPGQGGSYEQYF.

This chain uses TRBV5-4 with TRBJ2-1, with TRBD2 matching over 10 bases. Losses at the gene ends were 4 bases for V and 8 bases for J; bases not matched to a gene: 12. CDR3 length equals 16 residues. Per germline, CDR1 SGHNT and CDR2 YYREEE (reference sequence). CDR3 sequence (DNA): TGTGCCAGCAGCCAGGCCCTAGCGGGAGCGGGGGATGAGCAGTTCTTC. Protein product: CASSQALAGAGDEQFF. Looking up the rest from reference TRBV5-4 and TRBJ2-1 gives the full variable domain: ETGVTQSPTHLIKTRGQQVTLRCSSQSGHNTVSWYQQALGQGPQFIFQYYREEENGRGNFPPRFSGLQFPNYSSELNVNALELDDSALYLCASSQALAGAGDEQFFGPGTRLTVL.